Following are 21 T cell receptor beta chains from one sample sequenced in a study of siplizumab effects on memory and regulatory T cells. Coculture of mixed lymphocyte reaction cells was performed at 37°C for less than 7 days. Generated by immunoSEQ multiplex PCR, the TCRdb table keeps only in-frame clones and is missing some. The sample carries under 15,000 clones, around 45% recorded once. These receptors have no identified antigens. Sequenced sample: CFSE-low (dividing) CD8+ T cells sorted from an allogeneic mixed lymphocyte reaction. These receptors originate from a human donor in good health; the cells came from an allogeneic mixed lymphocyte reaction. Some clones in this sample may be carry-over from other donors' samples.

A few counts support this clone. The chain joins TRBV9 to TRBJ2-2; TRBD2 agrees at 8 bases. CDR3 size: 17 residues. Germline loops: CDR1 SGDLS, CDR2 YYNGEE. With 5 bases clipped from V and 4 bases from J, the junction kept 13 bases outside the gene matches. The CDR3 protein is CASRRAGDRVATGELFF. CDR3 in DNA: TGTGCCAGCAGGAGAGCGGGAGATCGCGTTGCCACCGGGGAGCTGTTTTTT.

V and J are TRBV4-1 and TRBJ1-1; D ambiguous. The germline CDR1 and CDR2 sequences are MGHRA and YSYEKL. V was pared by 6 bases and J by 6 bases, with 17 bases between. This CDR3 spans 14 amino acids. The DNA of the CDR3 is TGCGCCAGCAGTCGAACGCAGGCGTGGTCTGAAGCTTTCTTT. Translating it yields CASSRTQAWSEAFF.

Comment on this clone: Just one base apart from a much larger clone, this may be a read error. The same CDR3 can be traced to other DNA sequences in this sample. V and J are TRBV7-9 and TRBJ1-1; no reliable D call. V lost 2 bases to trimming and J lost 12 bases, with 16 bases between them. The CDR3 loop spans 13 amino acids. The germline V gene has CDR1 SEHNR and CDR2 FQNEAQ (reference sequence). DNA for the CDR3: TGTGCCAGCAGCTTATTAAACTCCCCGGTAACTTTCTTT. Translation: CASSLLNSPVTFF.

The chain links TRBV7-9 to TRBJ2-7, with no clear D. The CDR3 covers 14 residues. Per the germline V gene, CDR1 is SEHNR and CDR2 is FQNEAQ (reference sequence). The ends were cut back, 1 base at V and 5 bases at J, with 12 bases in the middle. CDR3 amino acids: CASSLGPVFHEQYF. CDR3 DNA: TGTGCCAGCAGCTTAGGGCCAGTTTTCCACGAGCAGTACTTC.

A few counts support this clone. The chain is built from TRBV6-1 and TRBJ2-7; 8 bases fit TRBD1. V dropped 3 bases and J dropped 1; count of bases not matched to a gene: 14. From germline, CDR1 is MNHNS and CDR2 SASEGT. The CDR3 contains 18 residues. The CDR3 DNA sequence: TGTGCCAGCAGTGACAGGGACAGGCCCCAATACTATTCCTACGAGCAGTACTTC. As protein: CASSDRDRPQYYSYEQYF.

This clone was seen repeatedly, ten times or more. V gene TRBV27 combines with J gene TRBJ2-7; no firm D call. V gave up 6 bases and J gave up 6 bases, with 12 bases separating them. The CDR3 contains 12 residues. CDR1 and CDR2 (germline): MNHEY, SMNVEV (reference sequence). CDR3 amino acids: CASSWGIGEQYF. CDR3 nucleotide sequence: TGTGCCAGCAGCTGGGGTATAGGCGAGCAGTACTTC.

For the CDR3, the DNA is TGTGCCAGCAGCTTAGTCACTGAAGCTTTCTTT. Translated: CASSLVTEAFF. The chain uses TRBV11-2 and TRBJ1-1; D remains ambiguous. Germline V gene data show CDR1 as SGHAT and CDR2 as FQNNGV. V gave up 1 base and J gave up 4 bases, with 1 base separating them. The CDR3 sequence is 11 residues long.

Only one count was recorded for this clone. Here the CDR3 DNA reads TGTGCCAGCAGCGCAGACAGGGGGCTCTATAATCACGGGGAGCTGTTTTTT. Its protein is CASSADRGLYNHGELFF. The V gene is TRBV7-9, the J gene TRBJ2-2, with 10 bases fitting TRBD1. V gave up 5 bases and J gave up 7 bases; unmatched junction bases: 13. CDR3 length equals 17 residues. CDR1 SEHNR and CDR2 FQNEAQ come from the germline V gene (reference sequence).

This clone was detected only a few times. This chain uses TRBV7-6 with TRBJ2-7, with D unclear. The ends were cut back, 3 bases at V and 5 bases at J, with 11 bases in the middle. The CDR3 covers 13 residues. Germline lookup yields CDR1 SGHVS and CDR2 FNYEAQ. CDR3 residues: CASSLSGEDEQYF. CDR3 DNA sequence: TGTGCCAGCAGCTTGTCCGGAGAAGACGAGCAGTACTTC.

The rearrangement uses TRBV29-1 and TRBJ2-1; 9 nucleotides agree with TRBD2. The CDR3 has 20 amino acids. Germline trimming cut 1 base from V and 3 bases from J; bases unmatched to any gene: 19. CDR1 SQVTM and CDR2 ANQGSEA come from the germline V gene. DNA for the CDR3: TGCAGCGTTGAAGGGAGGTGGAATGAAGGGAAGCGGGGGGACTACAATGAGCAGTTCTTC. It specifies CSVEGRWNEGKRGDYNEQFF.

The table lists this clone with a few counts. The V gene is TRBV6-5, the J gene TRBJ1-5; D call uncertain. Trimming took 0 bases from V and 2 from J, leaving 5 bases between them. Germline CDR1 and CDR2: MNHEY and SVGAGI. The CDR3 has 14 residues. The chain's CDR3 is CASSYSLGNQPQHF. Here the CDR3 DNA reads TGTGCCAGCAGTTACTCGCTTGGCAATCAGCCCCAGCATTTT.

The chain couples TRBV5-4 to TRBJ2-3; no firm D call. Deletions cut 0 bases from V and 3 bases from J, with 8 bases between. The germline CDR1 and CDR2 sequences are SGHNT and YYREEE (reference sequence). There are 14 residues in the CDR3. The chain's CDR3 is CASSLDTRTDTQYF. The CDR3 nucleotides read TGTGCCAGCAGCTTGGATACCAGAACAGATACGCAGTATTTT.

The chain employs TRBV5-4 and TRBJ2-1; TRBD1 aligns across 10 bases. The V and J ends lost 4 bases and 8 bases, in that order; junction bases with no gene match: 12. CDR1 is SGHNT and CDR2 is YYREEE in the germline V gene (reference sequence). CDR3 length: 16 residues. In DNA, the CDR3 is TGTGCCAGCAGCGGTGGACGGGGACAGGGGCTCGATGAGCAGTTCTTC. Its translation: CASSGGRGQGLDEQFF.

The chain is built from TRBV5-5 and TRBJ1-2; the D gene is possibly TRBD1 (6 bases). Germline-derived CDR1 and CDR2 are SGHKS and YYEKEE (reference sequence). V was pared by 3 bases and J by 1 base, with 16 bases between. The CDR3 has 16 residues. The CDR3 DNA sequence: TGTGCCAGCAGCTCACCGGACAGTTCTTATAACTATGGCTACACCTTC. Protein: CASSSPDSSYNYGYTF.

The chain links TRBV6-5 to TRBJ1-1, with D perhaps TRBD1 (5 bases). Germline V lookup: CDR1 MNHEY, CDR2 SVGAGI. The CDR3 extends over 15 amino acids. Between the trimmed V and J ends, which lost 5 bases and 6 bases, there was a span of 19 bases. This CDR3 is CASSPDGGEGSEAFF. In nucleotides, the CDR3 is TGTGCCAGCAGTCCCGATGGGGGTGAGGGGTCTGAAGCTTTCTTT.

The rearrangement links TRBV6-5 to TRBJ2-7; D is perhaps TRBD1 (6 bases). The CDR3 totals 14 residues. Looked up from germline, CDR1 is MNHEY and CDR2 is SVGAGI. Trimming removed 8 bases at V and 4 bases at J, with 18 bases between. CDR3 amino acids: CASCRGRSNYEQYF. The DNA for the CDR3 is TGTGCCAGCTGCAGGGGACGGAGTAATTACGAGCAGTACTTC.

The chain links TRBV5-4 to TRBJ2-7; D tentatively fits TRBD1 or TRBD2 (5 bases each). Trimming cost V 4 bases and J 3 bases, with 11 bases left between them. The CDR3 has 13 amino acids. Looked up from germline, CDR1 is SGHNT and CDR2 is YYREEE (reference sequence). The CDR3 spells CASSPGPNYEQYF. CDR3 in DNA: TGTGCCAGCAGCCCGGGACCGAACTACGAGCAGTACTTC.

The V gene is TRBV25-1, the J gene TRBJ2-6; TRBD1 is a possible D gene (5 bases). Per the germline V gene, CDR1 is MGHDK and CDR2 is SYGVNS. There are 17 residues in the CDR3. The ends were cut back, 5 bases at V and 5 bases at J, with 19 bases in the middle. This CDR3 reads CASSLLTGQSRANVLTF. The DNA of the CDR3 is TGTGCCAGCAGTCTATTAACTGGACAAAGTCGGGCCAACGTCCTGACTTTC.

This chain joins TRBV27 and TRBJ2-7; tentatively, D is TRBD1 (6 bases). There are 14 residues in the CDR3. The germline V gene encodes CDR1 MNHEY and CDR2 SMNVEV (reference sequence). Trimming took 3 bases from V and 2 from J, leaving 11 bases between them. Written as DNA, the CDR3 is TGTGCCAGCAGTTTCTCAGGGGAAACCTACGAGCAGTACTTC. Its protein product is CASSFSGETYEQYF.

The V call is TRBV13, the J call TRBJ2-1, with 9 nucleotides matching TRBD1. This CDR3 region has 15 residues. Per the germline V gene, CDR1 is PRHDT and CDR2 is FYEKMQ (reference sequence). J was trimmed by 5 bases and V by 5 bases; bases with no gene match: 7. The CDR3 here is CASSPRDRVHNEQFF. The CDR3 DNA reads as TGTGCCAGCAGCCCCCGGGACAGGGTACACAATGAGCAGTTCTTC. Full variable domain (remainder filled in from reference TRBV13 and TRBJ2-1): AAGVIQSPRHLIKEKRETATLKCYPIPRHDTVYWYQQGPGQDPQFLISFYEKMQSDKGSIPDRFSAQQFSDYHSELNMSSLELGDSALYFCASSPRDRVHNEQFFGPGTRLTVL.

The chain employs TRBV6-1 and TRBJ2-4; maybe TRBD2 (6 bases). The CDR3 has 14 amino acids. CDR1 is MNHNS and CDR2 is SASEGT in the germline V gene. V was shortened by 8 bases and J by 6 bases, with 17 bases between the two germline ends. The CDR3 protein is CASLPRDEINIQYF. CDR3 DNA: TGTGCCAGCTTACCGCGGGACGAAATAAACATTCAGTACTTC.